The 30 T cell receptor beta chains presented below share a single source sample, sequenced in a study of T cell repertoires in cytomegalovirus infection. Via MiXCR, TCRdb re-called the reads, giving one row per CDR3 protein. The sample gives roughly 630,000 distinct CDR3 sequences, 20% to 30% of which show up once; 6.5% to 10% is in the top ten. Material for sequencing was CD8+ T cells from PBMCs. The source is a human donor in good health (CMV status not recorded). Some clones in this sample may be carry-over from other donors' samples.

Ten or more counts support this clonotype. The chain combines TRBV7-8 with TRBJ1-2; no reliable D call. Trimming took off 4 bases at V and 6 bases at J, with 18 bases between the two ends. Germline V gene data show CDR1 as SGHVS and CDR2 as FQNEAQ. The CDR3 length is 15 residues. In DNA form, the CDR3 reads TGTGCCAGCAGCTCGATAGAGGACCCCGTACATGGCTACACCTTC. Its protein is CASSSIEDPVHGYTF.

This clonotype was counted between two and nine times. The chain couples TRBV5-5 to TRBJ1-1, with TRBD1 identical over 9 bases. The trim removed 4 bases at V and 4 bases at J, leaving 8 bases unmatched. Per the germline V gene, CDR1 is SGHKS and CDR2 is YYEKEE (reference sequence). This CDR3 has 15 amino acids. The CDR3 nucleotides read TGTGCCAGCAGCCTCCGACAGGGGGAGGGCACTGAAGCTTTCTTT. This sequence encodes CASSLRQGEGTEAFF.

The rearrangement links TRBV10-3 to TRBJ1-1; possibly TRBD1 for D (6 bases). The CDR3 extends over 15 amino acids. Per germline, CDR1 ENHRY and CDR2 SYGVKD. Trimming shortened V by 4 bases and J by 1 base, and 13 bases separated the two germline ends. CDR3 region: CAISAGTPRNTEAFF. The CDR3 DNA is TGTGCCATCAGTGCCGGGACACCTAGGAACACTGAAGCTTTCTTT.

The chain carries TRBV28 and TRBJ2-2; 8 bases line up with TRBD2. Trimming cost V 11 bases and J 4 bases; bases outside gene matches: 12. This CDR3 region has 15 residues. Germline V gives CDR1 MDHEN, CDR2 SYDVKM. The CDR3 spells CAGPLRGASTGELFF. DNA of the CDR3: TGTGCCGGCCCCCTGCGGGGGGCGAGCACCGGGGAGCTGTTTTTT.

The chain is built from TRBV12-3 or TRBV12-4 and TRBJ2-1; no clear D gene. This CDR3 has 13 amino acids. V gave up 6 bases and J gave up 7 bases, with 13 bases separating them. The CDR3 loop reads CASSPLLRNEQFF. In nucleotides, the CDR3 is TGTGCCAGCAGCCCACTCTTGAGAAATGAGCAGTTCTTC.

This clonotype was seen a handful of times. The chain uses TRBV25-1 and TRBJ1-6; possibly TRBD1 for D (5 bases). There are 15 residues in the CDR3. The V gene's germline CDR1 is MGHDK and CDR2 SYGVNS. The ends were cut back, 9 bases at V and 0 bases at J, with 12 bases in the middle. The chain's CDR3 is CASTDTRSYNSPLHF. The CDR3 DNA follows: TGTGCCAGTACGGACACCCGCTCCTATAATTCACCCCTCCACTTT.

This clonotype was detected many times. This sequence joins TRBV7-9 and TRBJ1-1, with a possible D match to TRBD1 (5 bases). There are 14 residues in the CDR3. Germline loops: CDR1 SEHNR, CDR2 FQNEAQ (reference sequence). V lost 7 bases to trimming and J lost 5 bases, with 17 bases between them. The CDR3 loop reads CASNPPGFFTEAFF. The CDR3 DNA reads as TGTGCCAGCAACCCACCAGGGTTTTTTACTGAAGCTTTCTTT.

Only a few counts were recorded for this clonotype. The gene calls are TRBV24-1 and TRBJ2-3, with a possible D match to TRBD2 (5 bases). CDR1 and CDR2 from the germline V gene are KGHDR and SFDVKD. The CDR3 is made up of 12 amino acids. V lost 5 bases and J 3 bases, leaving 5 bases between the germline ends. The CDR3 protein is CATSGRTDTQYF. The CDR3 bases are TGTGCCACCAGTGGGAGGACAGATACGCAGTATTTT.

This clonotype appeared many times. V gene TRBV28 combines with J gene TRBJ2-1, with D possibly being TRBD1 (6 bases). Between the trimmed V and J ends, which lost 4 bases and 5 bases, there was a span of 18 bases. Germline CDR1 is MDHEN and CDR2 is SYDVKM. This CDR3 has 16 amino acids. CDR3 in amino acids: CASSSIQAGENNEQFF. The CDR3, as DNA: TGTGCCAGCAGTTCCATCCAGGCAGGGGAGAACAATGAGCAGTTCTTC. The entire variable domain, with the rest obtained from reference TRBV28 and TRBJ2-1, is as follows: DVKVTQSSRYLVKRTGEKVFLECVQDMDHENMFWYRQDPGLGLRLIYFSYDVKMKEKGDIPEGYSVSREKKERFSLILESASTNQTSMYLCASSSIQAGENNEQFFGPGTRLTVL.

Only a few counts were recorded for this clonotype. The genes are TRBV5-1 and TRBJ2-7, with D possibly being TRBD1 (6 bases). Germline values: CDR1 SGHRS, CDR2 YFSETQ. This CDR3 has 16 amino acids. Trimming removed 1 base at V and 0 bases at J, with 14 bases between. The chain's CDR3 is CASSLPSGTSSYEQYF. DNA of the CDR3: TGCGCCAGCAGCTTGCCATCCGGGACAAGCTCCTACGAGCAGTACTTC.

CDR3 sequence: CASSEDRGRINEQYV. The CDR3 DNA follows: TGTGCCAGCAGCGAAGACAGGGGGCGGATAAACGAGCAGTACGTC. The V gene is TRBV6-2 or TRBV6-3, the J gene TRBJ2-7; 10 bases map to TRBD1. Germline-derived CDR1 and CDR2 are MNHEY and SVGEGT. V was pared by 6 bases and J by 5 bases, with 10 bases of the junction left unmatched. This CDR3 has 15 amino acids.

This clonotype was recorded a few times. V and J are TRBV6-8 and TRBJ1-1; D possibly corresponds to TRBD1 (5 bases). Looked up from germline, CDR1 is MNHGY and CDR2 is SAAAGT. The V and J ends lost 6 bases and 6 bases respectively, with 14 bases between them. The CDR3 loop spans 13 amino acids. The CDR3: CASSRRGTPEAFF. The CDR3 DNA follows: TGTGCCAGCAGCCGAAGGGGAACCCCTGAAGCTTTCTTT.

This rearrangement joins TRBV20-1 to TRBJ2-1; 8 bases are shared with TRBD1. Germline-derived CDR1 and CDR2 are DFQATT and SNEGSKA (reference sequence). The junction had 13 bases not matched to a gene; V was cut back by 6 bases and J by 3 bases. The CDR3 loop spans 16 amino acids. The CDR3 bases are TGCAGTGCCACCAGCGTCGGACAGGGCGACTACAATGAGCAGTTCTTC. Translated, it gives CSATSVGQGDYNEQFF.

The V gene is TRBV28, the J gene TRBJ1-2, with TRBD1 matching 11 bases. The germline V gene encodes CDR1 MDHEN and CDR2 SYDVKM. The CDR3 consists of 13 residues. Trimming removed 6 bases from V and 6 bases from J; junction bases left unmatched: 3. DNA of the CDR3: TGTGCCAGCAGAGGACAGGGGGCCCATGGCTACACCTTC. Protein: CASRGQGAHGYTF.

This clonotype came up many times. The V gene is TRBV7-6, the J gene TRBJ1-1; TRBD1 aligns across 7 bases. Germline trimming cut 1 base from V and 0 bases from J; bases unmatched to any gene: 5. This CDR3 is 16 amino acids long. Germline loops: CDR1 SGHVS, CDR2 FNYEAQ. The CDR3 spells CASSLEGQQMNTEAFF. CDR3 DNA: TGTGCCAGCAGCTTAGAGGGACAGCAAATGAACACTGAAGCTTTCTTT. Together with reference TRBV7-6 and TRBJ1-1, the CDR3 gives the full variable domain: GAGVSQSPRYKVTKRGQDVALRCDPISGHVSLYWYRQALGQGPEFLTYFNYEAQQDKSGLPNDRFSAERPEGSISTLTIQRTEQRDSAMYRCASSLEGQQMNTEAFFGQGTRLTVV.

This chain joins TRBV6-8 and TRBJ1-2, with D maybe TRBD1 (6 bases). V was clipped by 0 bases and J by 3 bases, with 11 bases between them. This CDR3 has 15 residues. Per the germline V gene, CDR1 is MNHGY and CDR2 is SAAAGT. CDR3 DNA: TGTGCCAGCAGTTACTCGGACAGTTGGTACTATGGCTACACCTTC. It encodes CASSYSDSWYYGYTF.

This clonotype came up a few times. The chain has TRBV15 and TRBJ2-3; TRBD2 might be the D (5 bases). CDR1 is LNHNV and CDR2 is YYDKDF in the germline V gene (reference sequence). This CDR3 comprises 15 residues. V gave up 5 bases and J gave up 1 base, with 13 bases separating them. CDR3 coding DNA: TGTGCCACCAGCCGTACGGGGTCGGGCACAGATACGCAGTATTTT. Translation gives CATSRTGSGTDTQYF.

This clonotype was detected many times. The DNA for the CDR3 is TGTGCTAGTGGTTTTGAAACTGGGCAGTCCTACAATGAGCAGTTCTTC. This sequence encodes CASGFETGQSYNEQFF. This chain connects TRBV12-5 to TRBJ2-1, with D uncertain. Germline V gene sequence: CDR1 LGHNT, CDR2 FRNRAP. The CDR3 contains 16 residues. V was pared by 3 bases and J by 1 base, with 13 bases between.

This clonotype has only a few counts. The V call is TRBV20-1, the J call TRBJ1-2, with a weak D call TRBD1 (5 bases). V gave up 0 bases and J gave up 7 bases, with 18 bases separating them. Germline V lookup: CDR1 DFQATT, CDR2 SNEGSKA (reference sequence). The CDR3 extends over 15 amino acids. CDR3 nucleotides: TGCAGTGCTAGAGATCTGGCGGTGGGGGTGGCTGGCTACACCTTC. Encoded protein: CSARDLAVGVAGYTF.

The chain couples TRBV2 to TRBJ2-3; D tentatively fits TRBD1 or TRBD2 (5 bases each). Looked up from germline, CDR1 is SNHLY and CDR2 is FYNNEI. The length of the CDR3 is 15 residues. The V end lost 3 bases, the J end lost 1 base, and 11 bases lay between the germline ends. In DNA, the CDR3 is TGTGCCAGCAGTGAGGGGCGGCGGGGCACAGATACGCAGTATTTT. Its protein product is CASSEGRRGTDTQYF.

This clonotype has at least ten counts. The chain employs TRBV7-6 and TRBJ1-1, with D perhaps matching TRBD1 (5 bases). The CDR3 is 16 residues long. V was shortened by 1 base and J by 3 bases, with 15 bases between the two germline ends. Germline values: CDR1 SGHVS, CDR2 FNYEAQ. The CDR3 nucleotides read TGTGCCAGCAGCTTAGATTTTGGACAAGTGGACACTGAAGCTTTCTTT. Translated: CASSLDFGQVDTEAFF.

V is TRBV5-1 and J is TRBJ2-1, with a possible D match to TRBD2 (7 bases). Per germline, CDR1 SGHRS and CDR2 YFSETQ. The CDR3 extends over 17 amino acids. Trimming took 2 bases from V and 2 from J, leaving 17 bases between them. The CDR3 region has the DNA TGCGCCAGCAGCTTCTCTCCTGGGCGGGGGCCCTACAATGAGCAGTTCTTC. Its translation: CASSFSPGRGPYNEQFF.

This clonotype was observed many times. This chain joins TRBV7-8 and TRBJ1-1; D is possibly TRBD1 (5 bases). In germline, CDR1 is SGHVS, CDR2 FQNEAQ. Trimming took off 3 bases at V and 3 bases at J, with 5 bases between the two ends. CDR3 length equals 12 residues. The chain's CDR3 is CASSFRDTEAFF. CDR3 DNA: TGTGCCAGCAGCTTCAGGGACACTGAAGCTTTCTTT.

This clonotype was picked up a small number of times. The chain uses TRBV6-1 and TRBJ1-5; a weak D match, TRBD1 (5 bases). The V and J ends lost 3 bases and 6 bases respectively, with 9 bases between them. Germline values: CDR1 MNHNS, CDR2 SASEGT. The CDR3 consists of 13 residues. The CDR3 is CASSEGDRQPQHF. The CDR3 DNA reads TGTGCCAGCAGTGAGGGGGACCGTCAGCCCCAGCATTTT.

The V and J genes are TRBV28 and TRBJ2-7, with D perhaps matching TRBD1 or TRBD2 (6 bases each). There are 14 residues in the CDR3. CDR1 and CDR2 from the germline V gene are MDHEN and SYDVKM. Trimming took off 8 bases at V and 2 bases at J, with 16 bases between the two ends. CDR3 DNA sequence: TGTGCCAGCTCGGACGGGGGCGCCCCCTACGAGCAGTACTTC. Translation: CASSDGGAPYEQYF. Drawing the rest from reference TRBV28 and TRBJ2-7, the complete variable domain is DVKVTQSSRYLVKRTGEKVFLECVQDMDHENMFWYRQDPGLGLRLIYFSYDVKMKEKGDIPEGYSVSREKKERFSLILESASTNQTSMYLCASSDGGAPYEQYFGPGTRLTVT.

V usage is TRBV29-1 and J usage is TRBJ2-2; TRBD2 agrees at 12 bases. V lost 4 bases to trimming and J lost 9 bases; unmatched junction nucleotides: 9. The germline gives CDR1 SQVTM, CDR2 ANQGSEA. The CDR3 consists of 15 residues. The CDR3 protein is CSVGLAGDLNRELFF. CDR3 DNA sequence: TGCAGCGTTGGACTAGCGGGGGATCTGAATCGGGAGCTGTTTTTT.

CDR3 loop: CASSQDLGWPGELFF. The CDR3 nucleotides are TGCGCCAGCAGCCAAGATCTGGGATGGCCCGGGGAGCTGTTTTTT. The chain joins TRBV4-1 to TRBJ2-2, with no clear D. With 0 bases removed from V and 6 bases from J, the gap between germline ends came to 11 bases. CDR1 and CDR2 (germline): MGHRA, YSYEKL. The CDR3 has 15 residues.

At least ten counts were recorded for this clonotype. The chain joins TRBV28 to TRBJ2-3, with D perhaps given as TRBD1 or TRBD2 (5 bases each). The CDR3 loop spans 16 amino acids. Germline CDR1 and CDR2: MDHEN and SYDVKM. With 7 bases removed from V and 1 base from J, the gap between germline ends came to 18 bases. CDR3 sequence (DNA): TGTGCCAGCACCTTACTCAGGGACCTCCGCACAGATACGCAGTATTTT. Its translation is CASTLLRDLRTDTQYF.

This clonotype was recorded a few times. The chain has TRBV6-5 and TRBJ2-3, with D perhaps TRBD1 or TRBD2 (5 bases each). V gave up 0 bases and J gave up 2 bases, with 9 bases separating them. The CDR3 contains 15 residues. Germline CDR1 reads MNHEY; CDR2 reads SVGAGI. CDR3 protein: CASSYSAGTTDTQYF. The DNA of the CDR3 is TGTGCCAGCAGTTACTCGGCAGGGACCACAGATACGCAGTATTTT.

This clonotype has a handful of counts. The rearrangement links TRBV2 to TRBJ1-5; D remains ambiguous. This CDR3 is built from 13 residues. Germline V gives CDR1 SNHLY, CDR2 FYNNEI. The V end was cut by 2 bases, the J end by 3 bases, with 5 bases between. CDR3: CASSERVNQPQHF. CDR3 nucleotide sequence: TGTGCCAGCAGTGAAAGGGTCAATCAGCCCCAGCATTTT.